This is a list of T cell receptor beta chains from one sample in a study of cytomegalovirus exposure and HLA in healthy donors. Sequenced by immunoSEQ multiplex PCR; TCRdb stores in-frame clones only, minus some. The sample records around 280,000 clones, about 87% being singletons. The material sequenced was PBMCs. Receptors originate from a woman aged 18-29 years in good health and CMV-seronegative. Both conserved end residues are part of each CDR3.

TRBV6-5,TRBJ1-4,CASSRGSKLGEKLFF
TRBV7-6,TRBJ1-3,CASSLGGHHSGNTIYF
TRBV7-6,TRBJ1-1,CASSVSGDSEAFF
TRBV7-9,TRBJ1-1,CASSWDRQAFF
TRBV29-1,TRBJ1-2,CSVSVGGQSGNAYGYTF
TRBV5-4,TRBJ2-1,CASSWGLADYNEQFF
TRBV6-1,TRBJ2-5,CASSDSQGRETQYF
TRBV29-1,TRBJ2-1,CSVDHRDGNEQFF
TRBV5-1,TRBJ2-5,CASSFLAGETQYF
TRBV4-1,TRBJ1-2,CASSQEEETRFDYGYTF
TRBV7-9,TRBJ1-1,CASSLAGAGANTEAFF
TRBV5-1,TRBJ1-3,CASSVGDSGNTIYF
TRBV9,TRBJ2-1,CASSARLAGLYNEQFF
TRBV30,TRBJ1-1,CACPEGTEAFF
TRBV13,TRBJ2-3,CASSLGGTGTDTQYF
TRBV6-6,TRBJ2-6,CASSKTGAGANVLTF
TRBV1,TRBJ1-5,CTSSQESDSDSNQPQHF
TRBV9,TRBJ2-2,CASSVGSQANTGELFF
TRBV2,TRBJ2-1,CASSQSDRVGQFF
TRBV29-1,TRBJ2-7,CSVRDRESYEQYF
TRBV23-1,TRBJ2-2,CASSPNRNLDKNTGELFF
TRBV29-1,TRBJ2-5,CSVEDLGLGVRTQYF
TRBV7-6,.,CASSLVPYEQYF
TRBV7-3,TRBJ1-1,CASSLVPNTEAFF
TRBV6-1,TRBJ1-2,CASNTGSLNYGYTF
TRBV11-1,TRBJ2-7,CASSRGQNYEQYF